The clone carrying this T cell receptor beta chain was seen just once. This entry belongs to a study of blood T cell repertoires in COVID-19. Study as a whole: COVID-19 samples, acute and convalescent, were from the United States, Italy and Spain. Sources were T cells, B-cell-depleted T cells, or PBMCs; the material itself was cDNA or gDNA.

Authors' processing steps: Estimation of nucleated cell counts relied on the amplification of reference gene primers. This table comes from immunoSEQ multiplex PCR, and its TCRdb copy is limited to in-frame clones, with some not included. V and J calls and clone size are given by that table; D and trimming were obtained from the DNA. The repertoire holds 130,000 to 150,000 clones, with around 84% as singletons. The CDR3 contains 13 residues. CDR1 is SQVTM and CDR2 is ANQGSEA in the germline V gene. V was cut by 3 bases and J by 3 bases, with 12 bases left in between. J is TRBJ2-7 and V is TRBV29-1; no firm D call. Sequencing was carried out using peripheral blood. The TCR sequence derives from a man between 60 and 75 years old with active or convalescent COVID-19. CDR3 DNA sequence: TGCAGCGTTGAGGGCCCCAACATCTACGAGCAGTACTTC. Translation: CSVEGPNIYEQYF.